One sample yielded the 26 T cell receptor beta chains listed below, sequenced in a study of blood T cell repertoires in COVID-19. The method was immunoSEQ multiplex PCR; TCRdb's version includes in-frame clones alone and lacks a portion of them. The profile covers some 220,000 clones, with 84% appearing a single time and around 5.5% taken by the ten largest. Specimen: peripheral blood. The receptors were gathered from a woman aged 55 to 70 who had recovered from COVID-19.

This clone was seen a handful of times. This rearrangement joins TRBV19 to TRBJ2-7; 10 nucleotides align to TRBD1. Germline-derived CDR1 and CDR2 are LNHDA and SQIVND (reference sequence). CDR3 size: 16 residues. Germline trimming cut 0 bases from V and 2 bases from J; bases unmatched to any gene: 4. The DNA for the CDR3 is TGTGCCAGTAGTATAGATACAGGACAGGGGGCCTACGAGCAGTACTTC. Its translation is CASSIDTGQGAYEQYF.

V usage is TRBV18 and J usage is TRBJ1-1; D gene uncertain. Trimming removed 3 bases at V and 1 base at J, with 12 bases between. Germline V lookup: CDR1 KGHSH, CDR2 LQKENI. This CDR3 is built from 15 residues. In DNA form, the CDR3 reads TGTGCCAGCTCACCGTTCGGGTCGAGGAACACTGAAGCTTTCTTT. It codes for CASSPFGSRNTEAFF.

This chain links TRBV14 with TRBJ2-3; 8 bases match TRBD1. The CDR3 covers 13 residues. Trimming at V came to 8 bases and at J to 2 bases, leaving 3 bases not matched to a gene. CDR1 SGHDN and CDR2 FVKESK come from the germline V gene. The CDR3 loop is CASRTGHTDTQYF. The CDR3 nucleotides read TGTGCCAGCCGGACAGGGCACACAGATACGCAGTATTTT.

This chain joins TRBV2 and TRBJ2-2, with 7 bases aligning to TRBD2. CDR1 and CDR2 (germline): SNHLY, FYNNEI. V lost 3 bases, J lost 7 bases, and 2 bases stayed unmatched. The CDR3 totals 13 residues. The CDR3 reads CASSEGGFGELFF. The CDR3 DNA reads as TGTGCCAGCAGTGAGGGGGGGTTCGGGGAGCTGTTTTTT. The entire variable domain, with the rest obtained from reference TRBV2 and TRBJ2-2, is as follows: EPEVTQTPSHQVTQMGQEVILRCVPISNHLYFYWYRQILGQKVEFLVSFYNNEISEKSEIFDDQFSVERPDGSNFTLKIRSTKLEDSAMYFCASSEGGFGELFFGEGSRLTVL.

The table lists this clone with a few counts. J is TRBJ2-1 and V is TRBV21-1; the table calls TRBD1, which could not be checked here. TRBV21-1 is flagged as a pseudogene. The CDR3 is 14 residues long. DNA of the CDR3: TGTGCCAGCATTGGCAGGACAGGCGGGAATGAGCAGTTCTTC. It specifies CASIGRTGGNEQFF.

The chain links TRBV30 to TRBJ1-1; D unresolved. This CDR3 is built from 13 residues. Germline V gene data show CDR1 as GTSNPN and CDR2 as SVGIG (reference sequence). Trimming took 2 bases from V and 2 from J, leaving 9 bases between them. CDR3 nucleotide sequence: TGTGCCTGGAGTATAAAGCCAAACACTGAAGCTTTCTTT. Translating gives CAWSIKPNTEAFF.

The V call is TRBV9, the J call TRBJ1-1; the D gene is possibly TRBD1 (5 bases). The CDR3 covers 14 residues. Germline values: CDR1 SGDLS, CDR2 YYNGEE. Trimming took off 2 bases at V and 2 bases at J, with 10 bases between the two ends. The CDR3: CASSVDTLNTEAFF. The CDR3 DNA reads TGTGCCAGCAGCGTGGACACACTTAACACTGAAGCTTTCTTT.

The rearrangement joins TRBV19 to TRBJ2-3; a weak D match, TRBD1 (5 bases). Germline V lookup: CDR1 LNHDA, CDR2 SQIVND (reference sequence). Trimming cost V 4 bases and J 2 bases, with 10 bases left between them. CDR3 length: 14 residues. For the CDR3, the DNA is TGTGCCAGTAGTACAGGGCGGATCACAGATACGCAGTATTTT. Encoded protein: CASSTGRITDTQYF.

V and J are TRBV2 and TRBJ2-4; TRBD2 matches 13 bases. CDR3 length: 15 residues. Trimming removed 6 bases from V and 4 bases from J; junction bases left unmatched: 3. Per the germline V gene, CDR1 is SNHLY and CDR2 is FYNNEI. Here the CDR3 DNA reads TGTGCCAGCAGGACACTAGCGGGGGGGAAAAACATTCAGTACTTC. It is translated as CASRTLAGGKNIQYF.

This sequence joins TRBV12-5 and TRBJ2-1; a weak D match, TRBD2 (5 bases). The CDR3 is made up of 18 amino acids. Germline V lookup: CDR1 LGHNT, CDR2 FRNRAP. V was cut by 7 bases and J by 0 bases, with 22 bases left in between. Here the CDR3 reads CASVLHWETLSSYNEQFF. CDR3 DNA: TGTGCTAGTGTACTCCACTGGGAGACGCTGAGCTCCTACAATGAGCAGTTCTTC.

V gene TRBV30 combines with J gene TRBJ2-7; 10 bases align to TRBD1. This CDR3 contains 14 residues. V trimming: 1 base; J trimming: 5 bases; junction bases outside the gene matches: 5. CDR1 and CDR2 (germline): GTSNPN, SVGIG (reference sequence). The CDR3 sequence: CAWSGGTGADEQYF. The CDR3, as DNA: TGTGCCTGGAGTGGTGGGACAGGGGCTGACGAGCAGTACTTC.

The chain uses TRBV4-3 and TRBJ2-3, with TRBD2 as a possible D gene (7 bases). Per germline, CDR1 LGHNA and CDR2 YSLEER. Trimming took 0 bases from V and 0 from J, leaving 19 bases between them. The CDR3 is 19 amino acids. The CDR3 DNA reads TGCGCCAGCAGCCAAGAAGGGTGGGGGGGGCCGTCTAGCACAGATACGCAGTATTTT. Residues: CASSQEGWGGPSSTDTQYF.

This chain connects TRBV7-9 to TRBJ2-7, with D possibly being TRBD1 (6 bases). With 4 bases removed from V and 2 bases from J, the gap between germline ends came to 12 bases. The V gene's germline CDR1 is SEHNR and CDR2 FQNEAQ (reference sequence). The CDR3 is 14 residues long. CDR3 in amino acids: CASSYGTSPYEQYF. CDR3 sequence (DNA): TGTGCCAGCAGCTACGGGACAAGTCCCTACGAGCAGTACTTC.

This chain joins TRBV6-5 and TRBJ1-3, with D possibly TRBD1 on 5 matching bases. Germline CDR1 reads MNHEY; CDR2 reads SVGAGI. The CDR3 covers 15 residues. Trimming removed 6 bases at V and 0 bases at J, with 12 bases between. Here the CDR3 DNA reads TGTGCCAGCAGACCGGGGGACCACTCTGGAAACACCATATATTTT. It translates to CASRPGDHSGNTIYF.

The chain is built from TRBV27 and TRBJ2-1, with 7 bases identical to TRBD2. CDR3 length: 17 residues. Germline V CDR1 and CDR2: MNHEY, SMNVEV (reference sequence). V shed 5 bases, J shed 3 bases, and the junction held 13 bases outside the gene matches. The CDR3 sequence: CASSDLGGGRNYNEQFF. The CDR3 region has the DNA TGTGCCAGCAGTGACCTAGGCGGGGGACGAAACTACAATGAGCAGTTCTTC.

The V gene is TRBV19, the J gene TRBJ2-3; no firm D call. The V and J ends lost 1 base and 8 bases respectively, with 22 bases between them. The CDR3 covers 17 residues. Looked up from germline, CDR1 is LNHDA and CDR2 is SQIVND (reference sequence). The CDR3 here is CASSIGASEGLLGTQYF. The CDR3, as DNA: TGTGCCAGTAGTATAGGGGCGTCGGAAGGCTTGTTAGGTACGCAGTATTTT.

This sequence joins TRBV5-1 and TRBJ1-5; 8 bases are shared with TRBD1. Germline trimming cut 4 bases from V and 6 bases from J; bases unmatched to any gene: 9. The germline V gene has CDR1 SGHRS and CDR2 YFSETQ. The CDR3 runs 15 residues. The CDR3 DNA is TGCGCCAGCAGCCAGACAGGGGAGGTAGGTCAGCCCCAGCATTTT. It is translated as CASSQTGEVGQPQHF. Drawing the rest from reference TRBV5-1 and TRBJ1-5, the complete variable domain is KAGVTQTPRYLIKTRGQQVTLSCSPISGHRSVSWYQQTPGQGLQFLFEYFSETQRNKGNFPGRFSGRQFSNSRSEMNVSTLELGDSALYLCASSQTGEVGQPQHFGDGTRLSIL.

CDR3 bases: TGTGCCATCAGTGAAAGGACAGGGGGGAATTCACCCCTCCACTTT. Its translation is CAISERTGGNSPLHF. The chain combines TRBV10-3 with TRBJ1-6; 10 positions agree with TRBD1. Germline-derived CDR1 and CDR2 are ENHRY and SYGVKD. The ends lost 3 bases at V and 7 bases at J; junction bases unmatched: 3. The CDR3 spans 15 residues.

The rearrangement links TRBV9 to TRBJ2-2; D is ambiguous. The CDR3 loop spans 13 amino acids. Per germline, CDR1 SGDLS and CDR2 YYNGEE. V gave up 4 bases and J gave up 5 bases, with 9 bases separating them. In DNA, the CDR3 is TGTGCCAGCAGCCCCCACGGGACCGGGGAGCTGTTTTTT. It is translated as CASSPHGTGELFF.

The chain is built from TRBV9 and TRBJ2-2, with 7 bases that match TRBD2. CDR3 length equals 15 residues. Trimming took 6 bases from V and 1 from J; bases not matched to a gene: 6. Germline CDR1 and CDR2: SGDLS and YYNGEE. The CDR3 DNA reads TGTGCCAGCACCTCAACGGGGGGGAACACCGGGGAGCTGTTTTTT. Translation: CASTSTGGNTGELFF.

The chain combines TRBV6-5 with TRBJ1-1; 7 bases fit TRBD1. Germline lookup yields CDR1 MNHEY and CDR2 SVGAGI. The CDR3 consists of 15 residues. With V trimmed by 2 bases and J by 4 bases, 7 bases remained unmatched. CDR3 in DNA: TGTGCCAGCAGTTACCGGACAGGCTCATTCACTGAAGCTTTCTTT. Residues: CASSYRTGSFTEAFF.

This chain joins TRBV10-3 and TRBJ1-4, with TRBD1 matching 11 bases. The CDR3 spans 16 residues. Germline loops: CDR1 ENHRY, CDR2 SYGVKD. After removal of 6 bases from V and 4 bases from J, the junction contained 7 bases not matched to a gene. CDR3 sequence reads: CAISPDRGQSNEKLFF. CDR3 in DNA: TGTGCCATCAGCCCGGACAGGGGGCAGAGTAATGAAAAACTGTTTTTT.

The chain uses TRBV5-4 and TRBJ1-6; D perhaps matches TRBD1 (5 bases). Germline values: CDR1 SGHNT, CDR2 YYREEE (reference sequence). The CDR3 length is 15 residues. The V and J ends lost 0 bases and 7 bases respectively, with 11 bases between them. CDR3 sequence: CASSLEVGGNSPLHF. The CDR3 nucleotides read TGTGCCAGCAGCTTGGAGGTGGGGGGGAATTCACCCCTCCACTTT.

The chain carries TRBV7-2 and TRBJ2-1; possible D gene TRBD2, 5 bases. The V and J ends lost 5 bases and 7 bases respectively, with 18 bases between them. This CDR3 spans 15 amino acids. The germline CDR1 and CDR2 sequences are SGHTA and FQGNSA. The CDR3 reads CASSGSRGLGNEQFF. DNA of the CDR3: TGTGCCAGCAGCGGGAGTCGGGGTCTGGGGAATGAGCAGTTCTTC.

This clone showed up many times. The chain has TRBV9 and TRBJ2-5; TRBD1 aligns across 9 bases. V shed 0 bases, J shed 6 bases, and the junction held 3 bases outside the gene matches. Germline assignment: CDR1 SGDLS and CDR2 YYNGEE. This CDR3 spans 14 amino acids. CDR3 residues: CASSVAYRGQTQYF. Written as DNA, the CDR3 is TGTGCCAGCAGCGTAGCCTACAGGGGGCAGACCCAGTACTTC.

The chain joins TRBV28 to TRBJ2-4, with D possibly matching TRBD1 (5 bases). V lost 5 bases and J lost 14, with 25 bases in between. CDR1 is MDHEN, CDR2 SYDVKM, per germline. The CDR3 consists of 15 residues. CDR3 DNA: TGTGCCAGCAGTCCGAGTGGGGCCCCGGCATTTGTGGAGTACTTC. This gives the protein CASSPSGAPAFVEYF.